This T cell receptor beta chain was identified in a study of T cell clones after liver transplantation. Turning to the study itself: A pre-transplant mixed lymphocyte reaction with TCRbeta sequencing defined graft-donor-reactive clones followed in post-transplant blood.

Sorting of unstimulated PBMCs yielded separate CD3+CD4+ and CD3+CD8+ fractions. The protocol was immunoSEQ multiplex PCR, while the TCRdb copy is restricted to in-frame clones and leaves out a portion. In the table there are 95,000 to 110,000 clones, 75% to 90% of which are singletons. CDR1 and CDR2 from the germline V gene are SGHRS and YFSETQ. Trimming pared 7 bases from V and 4 bases from J, leaving 16 bases between. The CDR3 contains 14 residues. The source material was CD4+ T cells from blood, sampled before liver transplant. The clonotype comes from a human donor who received a liver transplant. The V gene is TRBV5-1, the J gene TRBJ2-3; D might be TRBD1 or TRBD2, each matching 5 bases. In DNA, the CDR3 is TGCGCCAGCTTCACTAGAGGGGAAGCAGATACGCAGTATTTT. Protein product: CASFTRGEADTQYF.